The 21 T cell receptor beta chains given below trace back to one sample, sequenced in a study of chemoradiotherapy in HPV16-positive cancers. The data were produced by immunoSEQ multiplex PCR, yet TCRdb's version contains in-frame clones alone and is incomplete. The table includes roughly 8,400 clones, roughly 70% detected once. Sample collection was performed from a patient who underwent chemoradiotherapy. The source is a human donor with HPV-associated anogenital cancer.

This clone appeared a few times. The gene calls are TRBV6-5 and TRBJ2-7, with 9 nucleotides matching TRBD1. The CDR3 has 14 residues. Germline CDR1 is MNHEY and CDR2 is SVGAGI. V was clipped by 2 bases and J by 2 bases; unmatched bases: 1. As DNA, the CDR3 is TGTGCCAGCAGTTACGGACAGGGGACCTACGAGCAGTACTTC. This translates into CASSYGQGTYEQYF.

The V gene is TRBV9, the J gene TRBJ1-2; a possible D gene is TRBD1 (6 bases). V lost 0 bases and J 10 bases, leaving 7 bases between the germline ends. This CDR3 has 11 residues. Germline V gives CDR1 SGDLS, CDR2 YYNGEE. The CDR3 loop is CASSVGGAYTF. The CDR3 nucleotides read TGTGCCAGCAGCGTAGGGGGGGCCTACACCTTC. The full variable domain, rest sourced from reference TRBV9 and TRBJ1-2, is DSGVTQTPKHLITATGQRVTLRCSPRSGDLSVYWYQQSLDQGLQFLIQYYNGEERAKGNILERFSAQQFPDLHSELNLSSLELGDSALYFCASSVGGAYTFGSGTRLTVV.

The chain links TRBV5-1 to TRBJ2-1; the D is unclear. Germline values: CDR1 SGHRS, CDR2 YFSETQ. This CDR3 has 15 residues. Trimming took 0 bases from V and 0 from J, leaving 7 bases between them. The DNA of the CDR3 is TGCGCCAGCAGCTTGGAGCGAAGCTCCTACAATGAGCAGTTCTTC. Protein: CASSLERSSYNEQFF.

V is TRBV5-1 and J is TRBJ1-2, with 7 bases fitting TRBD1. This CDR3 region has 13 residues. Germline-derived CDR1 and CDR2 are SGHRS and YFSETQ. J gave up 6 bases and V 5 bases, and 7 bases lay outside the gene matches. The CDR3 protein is CASSSRGENGYTF. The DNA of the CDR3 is TGCGCCAGCAGTAGCAGGGGGGAAAATGGCTACACCTTC.

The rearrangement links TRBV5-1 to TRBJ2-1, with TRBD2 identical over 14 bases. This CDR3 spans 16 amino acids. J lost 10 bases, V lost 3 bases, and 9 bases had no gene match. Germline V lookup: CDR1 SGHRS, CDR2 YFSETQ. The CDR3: CASSSWTSGGPQEQFF. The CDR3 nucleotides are TGCGCCAGCAGCTCCTGGACTAGCGGGGGGCCCCAGGAGCAGTTCTTC.

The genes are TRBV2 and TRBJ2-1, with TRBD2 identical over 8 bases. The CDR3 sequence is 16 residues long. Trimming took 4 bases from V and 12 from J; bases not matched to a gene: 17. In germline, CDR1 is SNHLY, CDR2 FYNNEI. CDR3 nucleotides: TGTGCCAGCAGTGTGACGCGGGGGTCCGTCGGGAGGGGGCAGTTCTTC. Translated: CASSVTRGSVGRGQFF.

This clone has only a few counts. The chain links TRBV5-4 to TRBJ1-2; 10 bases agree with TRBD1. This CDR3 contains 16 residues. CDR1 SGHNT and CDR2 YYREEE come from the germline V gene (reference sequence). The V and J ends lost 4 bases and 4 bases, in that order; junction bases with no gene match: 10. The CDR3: CASSPEGQGSRYGYTF. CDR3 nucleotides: TGTGCCAGCAGCCCGGAGGGACAGGGGTCCCGCTATGGCTACACCTTC.

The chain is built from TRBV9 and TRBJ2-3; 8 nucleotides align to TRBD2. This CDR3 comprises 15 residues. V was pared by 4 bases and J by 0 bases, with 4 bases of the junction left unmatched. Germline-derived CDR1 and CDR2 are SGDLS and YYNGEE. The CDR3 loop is CASSPGTSSTDTQYF. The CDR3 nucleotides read TGTGCCAGCAGCCCTGGGACTAGTAGCACAGATACGCAGTATTTT.

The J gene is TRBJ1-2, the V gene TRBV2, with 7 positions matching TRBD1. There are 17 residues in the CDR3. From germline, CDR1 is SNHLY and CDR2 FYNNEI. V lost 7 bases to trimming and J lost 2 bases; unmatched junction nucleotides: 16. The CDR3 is CASTKGDRLSSNYGYTF. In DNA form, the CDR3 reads TGTGCCAGCACCAAGGGGGACAGACTTAGTTCAAACTATGGCTACACCTTC.

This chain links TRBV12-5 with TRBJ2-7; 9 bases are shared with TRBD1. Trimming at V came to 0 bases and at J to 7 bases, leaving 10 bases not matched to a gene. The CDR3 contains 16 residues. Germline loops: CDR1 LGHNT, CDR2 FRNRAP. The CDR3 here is CASGLVTLGQGTEQYF. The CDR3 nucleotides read TGTGCTAGTGGTTTGGTCACCCTCGGACAGGGGACGGAGCAGTACTTC.

The CDR3 reads CASSSGTFGTQYF. CDR3 DNA: TGTGCCAGCAGCTCCGGGACTTTCGGTACGCAGTATTTT. This chain uses TRBV9 with TRBJ2-3; weak D call: TRBD2 (6 bases). CDR1 is SGDLS and CDR2 is YYNGEE in the germline V gene. V lost 4 bases and J lost 8, with 14 bases in between. This CDR3 is built from 13 residues.

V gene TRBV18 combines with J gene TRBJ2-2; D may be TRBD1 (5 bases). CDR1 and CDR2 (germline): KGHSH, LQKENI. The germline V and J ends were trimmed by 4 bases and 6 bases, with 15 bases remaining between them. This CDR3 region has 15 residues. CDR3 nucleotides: TGTGCCAGCTCACTTCCCAGGGCCGGACCCGGGGAGCTGTTTTTT. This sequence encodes CASSLPRAGPGELFF.

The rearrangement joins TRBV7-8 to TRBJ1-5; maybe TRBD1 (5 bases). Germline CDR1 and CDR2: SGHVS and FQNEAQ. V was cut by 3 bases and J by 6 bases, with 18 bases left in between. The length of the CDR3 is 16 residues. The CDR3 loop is CASSFQPRGGVQPQHF. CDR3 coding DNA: TGTGCCAGCAGCTTCCAGCCCCGGGGGGGGGTTCAGCCCCAGCATTTT.

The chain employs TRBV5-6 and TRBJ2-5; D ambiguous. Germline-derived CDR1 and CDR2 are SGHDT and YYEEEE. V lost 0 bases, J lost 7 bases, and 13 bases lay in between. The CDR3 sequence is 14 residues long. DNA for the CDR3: TGTGCCAGCAGCTTGGGTCTAGAGGCAGCGACCCAGTACTTC. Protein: CASSLGLEAATQYF.

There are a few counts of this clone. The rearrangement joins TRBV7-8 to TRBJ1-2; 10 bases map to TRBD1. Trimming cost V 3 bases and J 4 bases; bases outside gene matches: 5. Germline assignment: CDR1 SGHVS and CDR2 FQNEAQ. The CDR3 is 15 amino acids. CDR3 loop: CASSFSTGGPYGYTF. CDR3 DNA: TGTGCCAGCAGCTTTTCGACAGGGGGCCCCTATGGCTACACCTTC. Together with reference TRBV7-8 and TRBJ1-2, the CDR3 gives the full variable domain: GAGVSQSPRYKVAKRGQDVALRCDPISGHVSLFWYQQALGQGPEFLTYFQNEAQLDKSGLPSDRFFAERPEGSVSTLKIQRTQQEDSAVYLCASSFSTGGPYGYTFGSGTRLTVV.

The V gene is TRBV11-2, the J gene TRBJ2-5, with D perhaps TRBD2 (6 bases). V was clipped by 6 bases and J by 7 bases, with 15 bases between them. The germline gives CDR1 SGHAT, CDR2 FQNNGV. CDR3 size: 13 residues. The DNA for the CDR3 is TGTGCCAGCAGTTCCGGGAGCGAGGGGACCCAGTACTTC. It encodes CASSSGSEGTQYF. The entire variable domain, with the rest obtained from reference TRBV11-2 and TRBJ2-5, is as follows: EAGVAQSPRYKIIEKRQSVAFWCNPISGHATLYWYQQILGQGPKLLIQFQNNGVVDDSQLPKDRFSAERLKGVDSTLKIQPAKLEDSAVYLCASSSGSEGTQYFGPGTRLLVL.

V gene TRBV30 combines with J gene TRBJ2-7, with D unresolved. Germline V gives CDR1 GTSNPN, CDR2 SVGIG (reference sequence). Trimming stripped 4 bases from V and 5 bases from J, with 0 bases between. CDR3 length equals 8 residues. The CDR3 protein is CAWNEQYF. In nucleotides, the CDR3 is TGTGCCTGGAACGAGCAGTACTTC.

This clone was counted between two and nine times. DNA of the CDR3: TGTGCCAGCAGCCTTGACAGCCAAGAGACCCAGTACTTC. Protein sequence: CASSLDSQETQYF. The chain employs TRBV7-7 and TRBJ2-5, with D maybe TRBD1 (5 bases). Germline CDR1 SSHAT, CDR2 FNYEAQ (reference sequence). Trimming shortened V by 5 bases and J by 1 base, and 8 bases separated the two germline ends. The CDR3 has 13 residues.

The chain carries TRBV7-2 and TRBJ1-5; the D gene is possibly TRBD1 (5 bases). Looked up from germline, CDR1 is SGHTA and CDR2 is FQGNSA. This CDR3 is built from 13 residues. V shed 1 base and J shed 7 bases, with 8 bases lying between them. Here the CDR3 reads CASSLEGFQPQHF. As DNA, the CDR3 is TGTGCCAGCAGCTTAGAGGGGTTCCAGCCCCAGCATTTT. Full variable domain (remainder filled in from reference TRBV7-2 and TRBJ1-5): GAGVSQSPSNKVTEKGKDVELRCDPISGHTALYWYRQSLGQGLEFLIYFQGNSAPDKSGLPSDRFSAERTGGSVSTLTIQRTQQEDSAVYLCASSLEGFQPQHFGDGTRLSIL.

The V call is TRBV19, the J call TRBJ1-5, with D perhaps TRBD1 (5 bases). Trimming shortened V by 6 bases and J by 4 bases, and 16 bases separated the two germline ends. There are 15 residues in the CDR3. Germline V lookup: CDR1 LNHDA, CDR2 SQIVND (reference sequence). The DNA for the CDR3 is TGTGCCAGTAGCCCCGCAGGGAGTTGGAATCAGCCCCAGCATTTT. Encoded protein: CASSPAGSWNQPQHF.

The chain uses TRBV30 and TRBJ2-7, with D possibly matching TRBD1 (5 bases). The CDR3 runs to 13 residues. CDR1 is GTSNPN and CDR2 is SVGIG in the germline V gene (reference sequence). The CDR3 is CASQGRASYEQYF. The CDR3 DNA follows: TGTGCTTCGCAGGGCAGGGCGTCCTACGAGCAGTACTTC. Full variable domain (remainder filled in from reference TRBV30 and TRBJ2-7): SQTIHQWPATLVQPVGSPLSLECTVEGTSNPNLYWYRQAAGRGLQLLFYSVGIGQISSEVPQNLSASRPQDRQFILSSKKLLLSDSGFYLCASQGRASYEQYFGPGTRLTVT.